This T cell receptor beta chain was found in a study of cytomegalovirus exposure and HLA in healthy donors. The CDR3 spans 15 residues. V was trimmed by 4 bases and J by 0 bases, leaving 14 bases between them. From germline, CDR1 is SGDLS and CDR2 YYNGEE. The primer mix had 60 Vbeta and 13 Jbeta primers. Assay used: immunoSEQ multiplex PCR; TCRdb lists only in-frame clones, some missing. Of around 50,000 clones in the sample, around 80% were seen once. This clonotype originated in a man younger than 45 in good health and CMV-seropositive. The chain has TRBV9 and TRBJ2-7; tentatively, D is TRBD2 (6 bases). The sequenced sample was PBMCs. The CDR3 loop reads CASSISPGGSYEQYF. The CDR3 DNA follows: TGTGCCAGCAGCATAAGCCCCGGGGGCTCCTACGAGCAGTACTTC.